This T cell receptor beta chain derives from a study of CD8+ T cells in alopecia areata. The study, taken as a whole, reports: Sequences from scalp samples also cover resident alphabeta T cells of normal skin.

It was cDNA, reverse transcribed from extracted RNA, that served as the sequencing template. Some clones are missing from TCRdb's copy, which holds only in-frame ones; the method was immunoSEQ multiplex PCR. Here the sample spans about 190,000 clones, 50% to 60% being singletons. V trimming: 4 bases; J trimming: 2 bases; junction bases outside the gene matches: 8. Germline assignment: CDR1 GTSNPN and CDR2 SVGIG (reference sequence). The CDR3 totals 14 residues. Treatment meaning: oral pan-JAK inhibitor, 5-10 mg twice daily. Cell sorting on a FACSAria was used to separate CD4+ and CD8+ T cells from the PBMCs. Remarks on this clone: Its antigen remains unidentified.

Sample: CD4+ T cells sorted from blood, taken at week 4, from a patient treated with tofacitinib. The chain employs TRBV30 and TRBJ2-7, with 7 bases that match TRBD1. This sequence originates from a human donor with alopecia areata. The CDR3 bases are TGTGCCTGGACCCAGGGGGACGGACCCTACGAGCAGTACTTC. Protein product: CAWTQGDGPYEQYF.